One sample yielded the 21 T cell receptor beta chains listed below, sequenced in a study of blood T cell repertoires in COVID-19. The table came from immunoSEQ multiplex PCR; TCRdb's copy has only in-frame clones and leaves some out. In the table there are 150,000 to 200,000 clones, roughly 90% of which are singletons. Sequenced: peripheral blood. The receptors here all came from a woman aged 50 to 60 with acute or convalescent COVID-19.

The CDR3, as DNA: TGTGCCAGCAGTAAGGACAGGGTGGATGGCTACACCTTC. Encoded protein: CASSKDRVDGYTF. The chain uses TRBV2 and TRBJ1-2; 8 bases map to TRBD1. The CDR3 extends over 13 amino acids. Germline CDR1 is SNHLY and CDR2 is FYNNEI. The ends lost 5 bases at V and 6 bases at J; junction bases unmatched: 5.

This chain connects TRBV4-3 to TRBJ1-2; possible D gene TRBD1, 6 bases. CDR1 is LGHNA and CDR2 is YSLEER in the germline V gene. This CDR3 spans 16 amino acids. V was trimmed by 0 bases and J by 4 bases, leaving 15 bases between them. The CDR3 is CASSQDVTGDTYGYTF. In DNA form, the CDR3 reads TGCGCCAGCAGCCAAGATGTGACAGGAGATACCTATGGCTACACCTTC.

The chain employs TRBV2 and TRBJ1-1; D is unresolved. V lost 4 bases and J lost 5, with 17 bases in between. Germline-derived CDR1 and CDR2 are SNHLY and FYNNEI. The CDR3 loop spans 15 amino acids. In DNA form, the CDR3 reads TGTGCCAGCAGTGTCTCCGGTCAAGGAGGAACTGAAGCTTTCTTT. Translating gives CASSVSGQGGTEAFF.

This clone was counted a few times. The gene calls are TRBV6-6 and TRBJ2-1; 9 bases are a match to TRBD1. This CDR3 has 15 residues. The junction had 10 bases not matched to a gene; V was cut back by 7 bases and J by 6 bases. Germline CDR1 reads MNHNY; CDR2 reads SVGAGI (reference sequence). The chain's CDR3 is CASTDRGQGFNEQFF. The CDR3 DNA sequence: TGTGCCAGCACCGACCGGGGACAGGGTTTCAATGAGCAGTTCTTC.

This chain connects TRBV18 to TRBJ1-2; 9 bases line up with TRBD1. CDR1 and CDR2 (germline): KGHSH, LQKENI. CDR3 length: 16 amino acids. Trimming cost V 4 bases and J 8 bases; bases outside gene matches: 14. CDR3 sequence: CASSLAPGQGLGGYTF. The CDR3 DNA reads TGTGCCAGCTCACTCGCACCGGGACAGGGATTGGGAGGCTACACCTTC.

This rearrangement joins TRBV27 to TRBJ1-2, with D perhaps matching TRBD1 (5 bases). Trimming left V 2 bases short and J 5 bases short, with 12 bases between. Germline V gene lookup returns CDR1 MNHEY and CDR2 SMNVEV (reference sequence). The CDR3 has 14 amino acids. The CDR3 DNA is TGTGCCAGCAGTTTAGACGGGACTGGGTATGGCTACACCTTC. Residues: CASSLDGTGYGYTF.

The chain joins TRBV5-1 to TRBJ2-3; 12 bases are a match to TRBD2. The J segment lost 0 bases and the V segment lost 2 bases, leaving 7 bases of the junction unmatched. The CDR3 is made up of 18 amino acids. CDR1 SGHRS and CDR2 YFSETQ come from the germline V gene. The CDR3 nucleotides are TGCGCCAGCAGCTTCTCTAGCGGGGGGGCCACTAGCACAGATACGCAGTATTTT. Residues: CASSFSSGGATSTDTQYF.

This sequence joins TRBV6-2 or TRBV6-3 and TRBJ2-3, with a tentative D call TRBD1 (5 bases). This CDR3 contains 13 residues. Between the trimmed V and J ends, which lost 4 bases and 8 bases, there was a span of 13 bases. Germline V lookup: CDR1 MNHEY, CDR2 SVGEGT. CDR3 amino acids: CASSSLLGATQYF. In DNA, the CDR3 is TGTGCCAGCAGTTCTCTTTTAGGGGCTACGCAGTATTTT.

This clone was seen more than once but under ten times. The chain joins TRBV3-1 (or the pseudogene TRBV3-2) to TRBJ1-1; D uncertain. Germline CDR1 LGHDT, CDR2 YNNKEL (reference sequence). Trimming pared 6 bases from V and 4 bases from J, leaving 12 bases between. There are 13 residues in the CDR3. The CDR3, as DNA: TGTGCCAGCAGATTCGAGGGAAGCACTGAAGCTTTCTTT. Its translation: CASRFEGSTEAFF.

The rearrangement links TRBV7-2 to TRBJ1-2; D perhaps matches TRBD1 (6 bases). Looked up from germline, CDR1 is SGHTA and CDR2 is FQGNSA. V was cut by 1 base and J by 0 bases, with 9 bases left in between. CDR3 size: 15 residues. CDR3 nucleotide sequence: TGTGCCAGCAGCTTAGATTGGACAGCTAACTATGGCTACACCTTC. It encodes CASSLDWTANYGYTF.

The V call is TRBV7-9, the J call TRBJ1-2; possibly TRBD1 for D (6 bases). V was pared by 3 bases and J by 6 bases, with 14 bases between. In germline, CDR1 is SEHNR, CDR2 FQNEAQ (reference sequence). CDR3 length: 14 residues. This CDR3 is CASSLSSGVDGYTF. As DNA, the CDR3 is TGTGCCAGCAGCTTGTCATCAGGGGTGGATGGCTACACCTTC.

The chain recombines TRBV6-5 with TRBJ1-1; D may be TRBD1 (6 bases). Germline lookup yields CDR1 MNHEY and CDR2 SVGAGI. CDR3 length: 14 residues. V lost 6 bases and J 0 bases, leaving 11 bases between the germline ends. The CDR3 loop is CASRLTGLNTEAFF. In DNA form, the CDR3 reads TGTGCCAGCAGACTAACAGGGTTGAACACTGAAGCTTTCTTT.

The V gene is TRBV2, the J gene TRBJ2-1; D call uncertain. Germline V CDR1 and CDR2: SNHLY, FYNNEI. V was pared by 6 bases and J by 2 bases, with 8 bases between. The CDR3 totals 13 residues. The CDR3 spells CASRSETYNEQFF. In DNA form, the CDR3 reads TGTGCCAGCAGATCTGAGACCTACAATGAGCAGTTCTTC.

The J gene is TRBJ2-2, the V gene TRBV4-2; TRBD2 matches at 10 bases. Germline CDR1 LGHNA, CDR2 YNFKEQ. Trimming at V came to 0 bases and at J to 7 bases, leaving 5 bases not matched to a gene. This CDR3 is 16 amino acids long. The CDR3 nucleotides are TGTGCCAGCAGCCAAGAGTCTAGCGGGAGTGGCGGGGAGCTGTTTTTT. It yields the protein CASSQESSGSGGELFF.

The chain has TRBV7-2 and TRBJ2-5; 10 positions agree with TRBD1. Germline V gives CDR1 SGHTA, CDR2 FQGNSA. Losses at the gene ends were 5 bases for V and 5 bases for J; bases not matched to a gene: 5. This CDR3 has 14 residues. The CDR3 spells CASSASTGGETQYF. As DNA, the CDR3 is TGTGCCAGCAGCGCATCGACAGGGGGCGAGACCCAGTACTTC.

This chain links TRBV5-1 with TRBJ1-3, with D possibly being TRBD1 (6 bases). Germline lookup yields CDR1 SGHRS and CDR2 YFSETQ. There are 16 residues in the CDR3. Trimming left V 5 bases short and J 3 bases short, with 18 bases between. The CDR3 sequence: CASSNAGAQIGNTIYF. CDR3 DNA: TGCGCCAGCAGTAACGCAGGGGCGCAAATTGGAAACACCATATATTTT.

The chain has TRBV6-7 and TRBJ1-2; D is ambiguous. TRBV6-7 is filed as an ORF, its function uncertain. The CDR3 totals 12 residues. V was pared by 10 bases and J by 2 bases, with 11 bases between. The CDR3 here is CATLKRNYGYTF. The CDR3, as DNA: TGTGCCACCCTGAAGAGGAACTATGGCTACACCTTC.

The chain recombines TRBV5-6 with TRBJ1-1, with a possible D match to TRBD1 (6 bases). The CDR3 has 11 residues. V lost 4 bases and J 7 bases, leaving 8 bases between the germline ends. Germline values: CDR1 SGHDT, CDR2 YYEEEE. The CDR3 sequence: CASSRTDEAFF. The CDR3 DNA reads as TGTGCCAGCAGCCGGACAGATGAAGCTTTCTTT.

The chain couples TRBV6-5 to TRBJ2-2; D may be TRBD2 (6 bases). Germline CDR1 reads MNHEY; CDR2 reads SVGAGI. Trimming removed 6 bases from V and 5 bases from J, with 16 bases in between. The CDR3 sequence is 15 residues long. The CDR3: CASSLFQGLTGELFF. CDR3 bases: TGTGCCAGCAGCCTCTTTCAGGGACTGACCGGGGAGCTGTTTTTT.

Only one count was recorded for this clone. The V and J genes are TRBV25-1 and TRBJ1-2, with TRBD1 as a possible D gene (5 bases). This CDR3 region has 12 residues. Per germline, CDR1 MGHDK and CDR2 SYGVNS. V lost 3 bases and J lost 6, with 8 bases in between. CDR3 residues: CASSDTGDGYTF. The CDR3 nucleotides read TGTGCCAGCAGTGATACAGGAGATGGCTACACCTTC.

The gene calls are TRBV18 and TRBJ2-5, with TRBD2 matching over 7 bases. The CDR3 has 17 amino acids. V dropped 4 bases and J dropped 2; count of bases not matched to a gene: 13. The germline gives CDR1 KGHSH, CDR2 LQKENI. The DNA for the CDR3 is TGTGCCAGCTCACTCGGCGGAGCGGGAAGCTTACAAGAGACCCAGTACTTC. It codes for CASSLGGAGSLQETQYF.